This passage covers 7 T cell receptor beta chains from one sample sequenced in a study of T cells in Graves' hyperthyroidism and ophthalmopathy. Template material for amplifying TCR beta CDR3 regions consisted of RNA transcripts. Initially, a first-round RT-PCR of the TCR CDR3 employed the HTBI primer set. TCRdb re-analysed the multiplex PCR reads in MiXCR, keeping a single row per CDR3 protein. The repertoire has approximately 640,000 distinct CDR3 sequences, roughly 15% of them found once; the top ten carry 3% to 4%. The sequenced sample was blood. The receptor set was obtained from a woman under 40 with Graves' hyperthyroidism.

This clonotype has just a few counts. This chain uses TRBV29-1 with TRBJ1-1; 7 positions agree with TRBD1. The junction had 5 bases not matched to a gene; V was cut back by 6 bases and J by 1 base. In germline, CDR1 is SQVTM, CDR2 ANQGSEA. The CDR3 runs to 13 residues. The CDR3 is CSVGGQKNTEAFF. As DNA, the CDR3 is TGCAGCGTAGGGGGACAGAAGAACACTGAAGCTTTCTTT.

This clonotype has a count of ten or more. The CDR3 loop is CASSALAGGDEQFF. The CDR3 nucleotides read TGCGCCAGCAGCGCACTAGCGGGTGGGGATGAGCAGTTCTTC. This chain connects TRBV5-1 to TRBJ2-1, with 9 positions matching TRBD2. Trimming took 4 bases from V and 8 from J; bases not matched to a gene: 7. Per germline, CDR1 SGHRS and CDR2 YFSETQ. CDR3 length equals 14 residues. Full variable domain (remainder filled in from reference TRBV5-1 and TRBJ2-1): KAGVTQTPRYLIKTRGQQVTLSCSPISGHRSVSWYQQTPGQGLQFLFEYFSETQRNKGNFPGRFSGRQFSNSRSEMNVSTLELGDSALYLCASSALAGGDEQFFGPGTRLTVL.

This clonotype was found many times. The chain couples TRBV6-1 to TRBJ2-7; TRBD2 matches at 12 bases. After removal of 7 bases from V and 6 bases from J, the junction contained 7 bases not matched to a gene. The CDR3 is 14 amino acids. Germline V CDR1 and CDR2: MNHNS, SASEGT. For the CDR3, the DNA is TGTGCCAGCAAAACTAGCGGGGGGCCGGGCGAGCAGTACTTC. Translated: CASKTSGGPGEQYF.

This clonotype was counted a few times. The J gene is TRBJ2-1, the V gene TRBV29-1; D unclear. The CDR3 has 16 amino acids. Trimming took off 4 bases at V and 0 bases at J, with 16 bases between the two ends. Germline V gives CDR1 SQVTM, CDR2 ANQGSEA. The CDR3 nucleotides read TGCAGCGTTGTCATTTCACGGCCGAGCTCCTACAATGAGCAGTTCTTC. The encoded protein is CSVVISRPSSYNEQFF.

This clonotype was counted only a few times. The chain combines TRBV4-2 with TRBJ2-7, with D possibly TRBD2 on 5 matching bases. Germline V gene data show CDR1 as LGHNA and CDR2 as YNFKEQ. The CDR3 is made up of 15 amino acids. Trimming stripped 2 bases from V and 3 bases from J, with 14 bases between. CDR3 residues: CASSQNPGGNYEQYF. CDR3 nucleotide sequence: TGTGCCAGCAGCCAAAACCCAGGAGGAAACTACGAGCAGTACTTC.

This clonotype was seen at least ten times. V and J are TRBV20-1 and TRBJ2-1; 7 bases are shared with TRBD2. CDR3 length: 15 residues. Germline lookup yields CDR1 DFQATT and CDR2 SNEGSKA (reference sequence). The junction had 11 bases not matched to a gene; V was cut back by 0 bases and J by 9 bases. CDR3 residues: CSARDWASGIGEQFF. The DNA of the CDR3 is TGCAGTGCTAGAGATTGGGCTAGCGGAATCGGTGAGCAGTTCTTC.

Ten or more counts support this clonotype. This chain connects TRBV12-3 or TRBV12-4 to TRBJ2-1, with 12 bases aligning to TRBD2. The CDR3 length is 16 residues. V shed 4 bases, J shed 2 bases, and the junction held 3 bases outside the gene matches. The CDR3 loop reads CASSSTSGSAYNEQFF. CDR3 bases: TGTGCCAGCAGTTCGACTAGCGGGAGCGCCTACAATGAGCAGTTCTTC.